Each of the 15 T cell receptor beta chains below was sequenced from the same sample in a study of T cell responses to AZD1222 COVID-19 vaccine. Using immunoSEQ multiplex PCR, the repertoire was profiled, and TCRdb retains in-frame clones only, with some absent. The sample holds about 140,000 clones; approximately 93% are singletons and the top ten take approximately 1.2%. The material was peripheral blood, obtained 28 days after the second AZD1222 dose. Receptor source: an adult who received the AZD1222 COVID-19 vaccine.

The V and J genes are TRBV7-3 and TRBJ1-1; D ambiguous. V shed 4 bases and J shed 1 base, with 10 bases lying between them. This CDR3 region has 14 residues. CDR1 and CDR2 (germline): SGHTA, FQGTGA. CDR3 nucleotide sequence: TGTGCCAGCAGCTCAGGAGTGAAGAACACTGAAGCTTTCTTT. It is translated as CASSSGVKNTEAFF.

The chain joins TRBV19 to TRBJ1-1; D remains unclear. CDR1 and CDR2 (germline): LNHDA, SQIVND (reference sequence). With 5 bases removed from V and 1 base from J, the gap between germline ends came to 17 bases. This CDR3 comprises 16 residues. The CDR3 is CASSYTGVAPNTEAFF. Written as DNA, the CDR3 is TGTGCCAGTAGTTACACGGGTGTGGCTCCGAACACTGAAGCTTTCTTT.

This chain uses TRBV5-8 with TRBJ1-2; 10 nucleotides align to TRBD1. J lost 1 base, V lost 4 bases, and 4 bases had no gene match. This CDR3 is built from 15 residues. The germline CDR1 and CDR2 sequences are SGHTS and YDEGEE. CDR3 loop: CASSPRTGGNYGYTF. The CDR3 DNA reads TGTGCCAGCAGCCCACGGACAGGGGGTAACTATGGCTACACCTTC. The variable domain in full, completed from reference TRBV5-8 and TRBJ1-2, reads EAGVTQSPTHLIKTRGQQATLRCSPISGHTSVYWYQQALGLGLQFLLWYDEGEERNRGNFPPRFSGRQFPNYSSELNVNALELEDSALYLCASSPRTGGNYGYTFGSGTRLTVV.

The chain combines TRBV12-5 with TRBJ2-1, with 7 nucleotides matching TRBD1. CDR3 length: 18 amino acids. The V segment lost 4 bases and the J segment 0 bases; nucleotides outside the gene matches: 12. Per the germline V gene, CDR1 is LGHNT and CDR2 is FRNRAP. The chain's CDR3 is CASGSPPGQADSYNEQFF. The CDR3 DNA is TGTGCTAGTGGTTCACCCCCCGGACAGGCGGACTCCTACAATGAGCAGTTCTTC.

This chain links TRBV6-5 with TRBJ2-3, with unresolved D. Germline V lookup: CDR1 MNHEY, CDR2 SVGAGI. This CDR3 is 14 amino acids long. Trimming pared 2 bases from V and 2 bases from J, leaving 8 bases between. As DNA, the CDR3 is TGTGCCAGCAGTTACATCGCAGACACAGATACGCAGTATTTT. Its protein product is CASSYIADTDTQYF.

This rearrangement joins TRBV28 to TRBJ1-1, with D possibly TRBD1 on 6 matching bases. The CDR3 sequence is 14 residues long. Germline V gene sequence: CDR1 MDHEN, CDR2 SYDVKM. The V and J ends lost 6 bases and 1 base respectively, with 12 bases between them. CDR3 in amino acids: CASRPRGGNTEAFF. In DNA, the CDR3 is TGTGCCAGCAGACCGAGGGGGGGGAACACTGAAGCTTTCTTT.

The rearrangement uses TRBV4-2 and TRBJ2-7, with D maybe TRBD2 (5 bases). The CDR3 is 15 amino acids. Germline V gene sequence: CDR1 LGHNA, CDR2 YNFKEQ. V was shortened by 1 base and J by 3 bases, with 13 bases between the two germline ends. In DNA form, the CDR3 reads TGTGCCAGCAGCCAAGGAACGGGAATGAGCTACGAGCAGTACTTC. Amino acids: CASSQGTGMSYEQYF.

This chain connects TRBV16 to TRBJ2-7; no definite D call. The V gene lost 0 bases and the J gene lost 6 bases, with 9 bases spanning the gap. The CDR3 runs 13 residues. Per the germline V gene, CDR1 is KGHSY and CDR2 is FQNENV. CDR3 bases: TGTGCCAGCAGCCAATCCTCCCTACGCGAGCAGTACTTC. It yields the protein CASSQSSLREQYF.

V usage is TRBV7-3 and J usage is TRBJ1-3; 9 nucleotides match TRBD1. The CDR3 is 17 residues long. Germline V gives CDR1 SGHTA, CDR2 FQGTGA. The trim removed 4 bases at V and 0 bases at J, leaving 7 bases unmatched. The CDR3 sequence: CASSSRDRDTSGNTIYF. Here the CDR3 DNA reads TGTGCCAGCAGCTCCCGGGACAGGGATACCTCTGGAAACACCATATATTTT. The variable domain in full, with the rest retrieved from reference TRBV7-3 and TRBJ1-3, is GAGVSQTPSNKVTEKGKYVELRCDPISGHTALYWYRQSLGQGPEFLIYFQGTGAADDSGLPNDRFFAVRPEGSVSTLKIQRTERGDSAVYLCASSSRDRDTSGNTIYFGEGSWLTVV.

The J gene is TRBJ2-1, the V gene TRBV19; D is unclear. Germline-derived CDR1 and CDR2 are LNHDA and SQIVND (reference sequence). The CDR3 consists of 15 residues. V gave up 4 bases and J gave up 4 bases, with 14 bases separating them. CDR3 sequence (DNA): TGTGCCAGTAGTAAAACCCTACTCAAGTACAATGAGCAGTTCTTC. It codes for CASSKTLLKYNEQFF.

V is TRBV10-3 and J is TRBJ1-3; D is unresolved. The CDR3 extends over 14 amino acids. Germline-derived CDR1 and CDR2 are ENHRY and SYGVKD. The germline V and J ends were trimmed by 3 bases and 4 bases, with 10 bases remaining between them. In DNA, the CDR3 is TGTGCCATCAGTGACAGTAGGGTCGGAAACACCATATATTTT. The encoded protein is CAISDSRVGNTIYF.

The rearrangement links TRBV9 to TRBJ2-5; no definite D call. This CDR3 spans 13 amino acids. From germline, CDR1 is SGDLS and CDR2 YYNGEE. V was pared by 0 bases and J by 3 bases, with 6 bases between. The CDR3 loop is CASSVAGKETQYF. Written as DNA, the CDR3 is TGTGCCAGCAGCGTAGCTGGGAAAGAGACCCAGTACTTC.

The CDR3 loop reads CASSPKQVEKLFF. The CDR3 region has the DNA TGTGCCAGCTCACCGAAACAGGTTGAAAAACTGTTTTTT. This chain connects TRBV18 to TRBJ1-4; perhaps TRBD1 as D (5 bases). V was trimmed by 3 bases and J by 7 bases, leaving 9 bases between them. CDR1 is KGHSH and CDR2 is LQKENI in the germline V gene. CDR3 length: 13 amino acids.

The chain is built from TRBV12-5 and TRBJ1-5; D is possibly TRBD1 (5 bases). Germline V gene sequence: CDR1 LGHNT, CDR2 FRNRAP. Trimming pared 3 bases from V and 7 bases from J, leaving 25 bases between. The CDR3 has 18 residues. The CDR3 nucleotides are TGTGCTAGTGGTTTAGGAATAGGTTTGACAGACCTTCAACAGCCCCAGCATTTT. Protein: CASGLGIGLTDLQQPQHF. The variable domain in full, with the rest retrieved from reference TRBV12-5 and TRBJ1-5, is DARVTQTPRHKVTEMGQEVTMRCQPILGHNTVFWYRQTMMQGLELLAYFRNRAPLDDSGMPKDRFSAEMPDATLATLKIQPSEPRDSAVYFCASGLGIGLTDLQQPQHFGDGTRLSIL.

The rearrangement uses TRBV9 and TRBJ2-6, with 7 bases fitting TRBD1. Germline V lookup: CDR1 SGDLS, CDR2 YYNGEE. This CDR3 spans 20 amino acids. V trimming: 3 bases; J trimming: 0 bases; junction bases outside the gene matches: 15. For the CDR3, the DNA is TGTGCCAGCAGCGAAAACCGTCAGGGGGTTTGGCCCTCTGGGGCCAACGTCCTGACTTTC. It is translated as CASSENRQGVWPSGANVLTF. The full variable domain, completed using reference TRBV9 and TRBJ2-6, is DSGVTQTPKHLITATGQRVTLRCSPRSGDLSVYWYQQSLDQGLQFLIQYYNGEERAKGNILERFSAQQFPDLHSELNLSSLELGDSALYFCASSENRQGVWPSGANVLTFGAGSRLTVL.